These T cell receptor beta chains were read from a single sample in a study of blood T cell repertoires in COVID-19. Sequencing was performed with immunoSEQ multiplex PCR; in TCRdb, only in-frame clones are kept and a portion is missing. The sample holds more than 250,000 clones, roughly 80% seen once. Sequenced material: PBMCs or T cells enriched from blood (not recorded which). All receptors come from a man in his forties who had been exposed to COVID-19. CDR3s include the opening cysteine and the closing phenylalanine or tryptophan. Each record gives: D gene, V gene, clone size, CDR3 protein. The D gene is left open where the match is weak. Rows may omit the clone size; those that give it use once, few, many or a size class.

d_gene: TRBD2
v_gene: TRBV30
abundance: .
CDR3aa: CAWAGGQVTQYF

d_gene: TRBD1
v_gene: TRBV5-1
abundance: .
CDR3aa: CASSYQPQGASRDEQYF

d_gene: .
v_gene: TRBV5-4
abundance: .
CDR3aa: CASSLLRGIGTDTQYF

d_gene: TRBD2
v_gene: TRBV7-2
abundance: .
CDR3aa: CASSVNRERGIYNEQFF

d_gene: .
v_gene: TRBV6-5
abundance: .
CDR3aa: CASSYLADSSNYGYTF

d_gene: TRBD1
v_gene: TRBV19
abundance: .
CDR3aa: CASAGTGVADTQYF

d_gene: .
v_gene: TRBV10-3
abundance: few
CDR3aa: CAISESGSLGEKLFF

d_gene: .
v_gene: TRBV11-2
abundance: .
CDR3aa: CASSLEGRNQPQHF

d_gene: TRBD2
v_gene: TRBV2
abundance: .
CDR3aa: CASRPGLAVQETQYF

d_gene: TRBD1
v_gene: TRBV7-9
abundance: many
CDR3aa: CASSLGQGAYGYTF

d_gene: TRBD2
v_gene: TRBV7-9
abundance: .
CDR3aa: CASSYSGTSGRAGETQYF

d_gene: .
v_gene: TRBV9
abundance: few
CDR3aa: CASSEFSGPSGTGELFF

d_gene: .
v_gene: TRBV6-5
abundance: .
CDR3aa: CASSYGLSSGGYTF

d_gene: TRBD1
v_gene: TRBV5-4
abundance: .
CDR3aa: CASSSTRQGFNGYTF

d_gene: .
v_gene: TRBV11-3
abundance: .
CDR3aa: CASSLGAGWSNQPQHF

d_gene: .
v_gene: TRBV30
abundance: .
CDR3aa: CAYSLSSYEQYF

d_gene: TRBD2
v_gene: TRBV18
abundance: .
CDR3aa: CASSPGLATYNEQFF

d_gene: .
v_gene: TRBV11-3
abundance: .
CDR3aa: CASSFQGSRAKNIQYF

d_gene: .
v_gene: TRBV11-3
abundance: .
CDR3aa: CASSPLPPTYEQYF

d_gene: TRBD2
v_gene: TRBV10-3
abundance: .
CDR3aa: CATTSGMDNEQFF

d_gene: TRBD2
v_gene: TRBV5-1
abundance: .
CDR3aa: CASSLSGHGGETQYF

d_gene: .
v_gene: TRBV2
abundance: .
CDR3aa: CASSGTDYGYTF

d_gene: TRBD2
v_gene: TRBV5-5
abundance: .
CDR3aa: CASSLPGTSGIREQYF

d_gene: .
v_gene: TRBV6-5
abundance: .
CDR3aa: CASGGGFGNTIYF

d_gene: TRBD1
v_gene: TRBV6-5
abundance: .
CDR3aa: CASINWDRGSYGYTF

d_gene: .
v_gene: TRBV6-6
abundance: .
CDR3aa: CASRSLQTVYDEKLFF

d_gene: .
v_gene: TRBV6-1
abundance: .
CDR3aa: CASSDPTRDWSLAKNIQYF

d_gene: .
v_gene: TRBV18
abundance: .
CDR3aa: CASPDRCYNSPLHF

d_gene: .
v_gene: TRBV11-2
abundance: .
CDR3aa: CASSLDPRFIGYTF

d_gene: .
v_gene: TRBV6-5
abundance: many
CDR3aa: CASSYGSQGTYEQYF

d_gene: TRBD2
v_gene: TRBV10-3
abundance: .
CDR3aa: CASKLAGGYEQYF

d_gene: TRBD2
v_gene: TRBV6-1
abundance: .
CDR3aa: CASSAYLAGGANEQFF

d_gene: .
v_gene: TRBV5-1
abundance: .
CDR3aa: CASSLSLTDTQYF

d_gene: .
v_gene: TRBV3-1/TRBV3-2
abundance: .
CDR3aa: CASSQAQGGTGYTF

d_gene: TRBD2
v_gene: TRBV18
abundance: .
CDR3aa: CASSPKLAGAGGNNEQFF